The 10 T cell receptor beta chains below were found in one sample sequenced in a study of blood T cell repertoires in COVID-19. Clones were read by immunoSEQ multiplex PCR, and TCRdb kept only the in-frame ones, dropping some. The sample has approximately 180,000 clones; 70% to 90% are singletons. Sequencing used peripheral blood. The receptors were sampled from a person aged 70 to 85 with COVID-19, enrolled during active disease.

The genes are TRBV9 and TRBJ2-1, with TRBD1 matching over 9 bases. Losses at the gene ends were 0 bases for V and 6 bases for J; bases not matched to a gene: 7. The CDR3 has 16 residues. CDR1 SGDLS and CDR2 YYNGEE come from the germline V gene. The CDR3 protein is CASSVAETGGFNEQFF. CDR3 DNA sequence: TGTGCCAGCAGCGTAGCAGAAACAGGGGGCTTCAATGAGCAGTTCTTC.

The chain carries TRBV9 and TRBJ1-4; a possible D gene is TRBD1 (6 bases). From germline, CDR1 is SGDLS and CDR2 YYNGEE. The V end lost 4 bases, the J end lost 8 bases, and 18 bases lay between the germline ends. This CDR3 is built from 15 residues. CDR3 nucleotides: TGTGCCAGCAGCCCATTAACACAGGGTGGCGAAAAACTGTTTTTT. It specifies CASSPLTQGGEKLFF.

The chain carries TRBV5-1 and TRBJ1-1; a weak D match, TRBD1 (5 bases). This CDR3 contains 14 residues. Looked up from germline, CDR1 is SGHRS and CDR2 is YFSETQ. The V gene lost 0 bases and the J gene lost 4 bases, with 10 bases spanning the gap. This CDR3 is CASSLERGSTEAFF. The CDR3 DNA sequence: TGCGCCAGCAGCTTGGAGCGGGGCAGCACTGAAGCTTTCTTT. The full variable domain, in which reference TRBV5-1 and TRBJ1-1 provide the parts outside the CDR3, is KAGVTQTPRYLIKTRGQQVTLSCSPISGHRSVSWYQQTPGQGLQFLFEYFSETQRNKGNFPGRFSGRQFSNSRSEMNVSTLELGDSALYLCASSLERGSTEAFFGQGTRLTVV.

V usage is TRBV30 and J usage is TRBJ2-7, with 15 bases fitting TRBD2. Germline lookup yields CDR1 GTSNPN and CDR2 SVGIG (reference sequence). Germline trimming cut 3 bases from V and 9 bases from J; bases unmatched to any gene: 12. This CDR3 is built from 16 residues. CDR3 region: CAWSGDRGLAGGWQYF. The CDR3 DNA reads TGTGCCTGGAGCGGGGACCGGGGACTAGCGGGAGGATGGCAGTACTTC.

The chain carries TRBV5-1 and TRBJ2-1, with 10 bases fitting TRBD1. This CDR3 is 17 amino acids long. After removal of 0 bases from V and 7 bases from J, the junction contained 10 bases not matched to a gene. The germline CDR1 and CDR2 sequences are SGHRS and YFSETQ. The chain's CDR3 is CASSLARGTGDGNEQFF. As DNA, the CDR3 is TGCGCCAGCAGCTTGGCCCGGGGGACAGGGGACGGGAATGAGCAGTTCTTC.

CDR3 loop: CSATGNTEAFF. CDR3 coding DNA: TGCAGTGCTACAGGGAACACTGAAGCTTTCTTT. The J gene is TRBJ1-1, the V gene TRBV20-1; D uncertain. V lost 4 bases and J 1 base, leaving 4 bases between the germline ends. The CDR3 has 11 amino acids. CDR1 is DFQATT and CDR2 is SNEGSKA in the germline V gene (reference sequence).

This clone was counted a few times. This rearrangement joins TRBV3-1 (or the pseudogene TRBV3-2) to TRBJ1-1; D gene uncertain. Trimming stripped 5 bases from V and 4 bases from J, with 14 bases between. This CDR3 contains 14 residues. The germline V gene has CDR1 LGHDT and CDR2 YNNKEL (reference sequence). CDR3 nucleotide sequence: TGTGCCAGCAGCTTCCCGGGGAAGCCCACTGAAGCTTTCTTT. Translation gives CASSFPGKPTEAFF.

The rearrangement links TRBV9 to TRBJ2-2; TRBD2 agrees at 7 bases. With V trimmed by 1 base and J by 6 bases, 9 bases remained unmatched. This CDR3 comprises 16 residues. Looked up from germline, CDR1 is SGDLS and CDR2 is YYNGEE. The CDR3 DNA follows: TGTGCCAGCAGCGTAATGGCGGGAGAACCCCCCGGGGAGCTGTTTTTT. Its translation: CASSVMAGEPPGELFF.

The chain uses TRBV28 and TRBJ2-6; 7 nucleotides agree with TRBD1. There are 18 residues in the CDR3. J lost 2 bases, V lost 7 bases, and 14 bases had no gene match. From germline, CDR1 is MDHEN and CDR2 SYDVKM. The chain's CDR3 is CASIPDRAKGTGANVLTF. For the CDR3, the DNA is TGTGCCAGCATCCCCGACAGGGCTAAGGGAACTGGGGCCAACGTCCTGACTTTC.

V is TRBV10-3 and J is TRBJ1-1; 10 bases align to TRBD1. Germline assignment: CDR1 ENHRY and CDR2 SYGVKD. J was trimmed by 6 bases and V by 5 bases; bases with no gene match: 9. The CDR3 contains 15 residues. Here the CDR3 DNA reads TGTGCCATCAGTACCCCGGGACAGGGGTCGGCTGAAGCTTTCTTT. Translated: CAISTPGQGSAEAFF.